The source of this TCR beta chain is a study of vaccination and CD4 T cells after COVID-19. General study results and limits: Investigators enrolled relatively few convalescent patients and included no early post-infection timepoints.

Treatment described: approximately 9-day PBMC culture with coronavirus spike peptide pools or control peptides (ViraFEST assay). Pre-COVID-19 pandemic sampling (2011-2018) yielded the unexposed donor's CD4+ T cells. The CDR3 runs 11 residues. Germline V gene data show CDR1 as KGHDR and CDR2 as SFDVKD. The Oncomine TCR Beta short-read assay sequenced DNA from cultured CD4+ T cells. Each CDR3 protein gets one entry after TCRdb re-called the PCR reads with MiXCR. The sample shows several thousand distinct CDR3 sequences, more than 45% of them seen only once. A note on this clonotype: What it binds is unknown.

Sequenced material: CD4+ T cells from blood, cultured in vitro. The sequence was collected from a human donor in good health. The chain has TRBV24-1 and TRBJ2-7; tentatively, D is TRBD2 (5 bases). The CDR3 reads CATSRGYEQYF. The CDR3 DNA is TGTGCAACTTCTCGGGGCTACGAGCAGTACTTC.